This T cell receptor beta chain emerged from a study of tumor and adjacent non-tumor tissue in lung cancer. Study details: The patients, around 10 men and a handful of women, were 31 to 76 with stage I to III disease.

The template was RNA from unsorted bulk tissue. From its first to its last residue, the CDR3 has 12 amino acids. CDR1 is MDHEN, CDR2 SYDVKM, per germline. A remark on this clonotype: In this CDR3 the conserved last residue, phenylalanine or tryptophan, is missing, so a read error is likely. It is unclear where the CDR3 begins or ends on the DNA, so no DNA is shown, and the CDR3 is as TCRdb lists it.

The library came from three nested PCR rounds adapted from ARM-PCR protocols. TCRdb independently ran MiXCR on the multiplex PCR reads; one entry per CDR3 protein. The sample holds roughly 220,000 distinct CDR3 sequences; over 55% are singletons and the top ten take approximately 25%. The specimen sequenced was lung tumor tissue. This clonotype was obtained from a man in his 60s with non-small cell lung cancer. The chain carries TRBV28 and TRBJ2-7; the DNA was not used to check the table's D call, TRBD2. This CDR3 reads CASSLPEDEQYL.